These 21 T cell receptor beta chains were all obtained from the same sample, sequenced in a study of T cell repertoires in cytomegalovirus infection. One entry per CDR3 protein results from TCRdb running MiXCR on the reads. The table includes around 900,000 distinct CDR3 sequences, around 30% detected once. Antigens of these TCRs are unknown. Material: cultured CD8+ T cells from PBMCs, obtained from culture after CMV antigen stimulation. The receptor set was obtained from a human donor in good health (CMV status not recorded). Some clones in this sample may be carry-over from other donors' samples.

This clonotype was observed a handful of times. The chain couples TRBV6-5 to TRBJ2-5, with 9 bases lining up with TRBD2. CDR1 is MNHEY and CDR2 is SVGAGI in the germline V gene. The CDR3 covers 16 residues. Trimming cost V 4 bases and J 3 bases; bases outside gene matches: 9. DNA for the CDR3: TGTGCCAGCAGTTCGGAGAGCGGGGGGCTAGAAGAGACCCAGTACTTC. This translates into CASSSESGGLEETQYF.

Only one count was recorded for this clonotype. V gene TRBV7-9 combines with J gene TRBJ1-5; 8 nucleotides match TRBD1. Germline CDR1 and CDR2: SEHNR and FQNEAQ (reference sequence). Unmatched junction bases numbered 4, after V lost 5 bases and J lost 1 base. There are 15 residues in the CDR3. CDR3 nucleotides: TGTGCCAGCAGCAATACAGGGGGAAGCAATCAGCCCCAGCATTTT. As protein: CASSNTGGSNQPQHF. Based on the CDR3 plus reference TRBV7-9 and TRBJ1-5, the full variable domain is DTGVSQNPRHKITKRGQNVTFRCDPISEHNRLYWYRQTLGQGPEFLTYFQNEAQLEKSRLLSDRFSAERPKGSFSTLEIQRTEQGDSAMYLCASSNTGGSNQPQHFGDGTRLSIL.

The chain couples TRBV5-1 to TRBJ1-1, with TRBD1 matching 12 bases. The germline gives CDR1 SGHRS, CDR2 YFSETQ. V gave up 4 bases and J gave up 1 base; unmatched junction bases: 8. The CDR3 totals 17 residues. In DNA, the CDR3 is TGCGCCAGCAGCCCCTGGGACAGGGGGCTTGGGAACACTGAAGCTTTCTTT. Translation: CASSPWDRGLGNTEAFF.

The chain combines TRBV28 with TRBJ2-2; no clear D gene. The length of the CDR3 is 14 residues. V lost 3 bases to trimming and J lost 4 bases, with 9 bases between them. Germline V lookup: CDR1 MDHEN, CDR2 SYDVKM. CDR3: CASSLSSFTGELFF. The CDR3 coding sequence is TGTGCCAGCAGTTTGTCCAGCTTCACCGGGGAGCTGTTTTTT.

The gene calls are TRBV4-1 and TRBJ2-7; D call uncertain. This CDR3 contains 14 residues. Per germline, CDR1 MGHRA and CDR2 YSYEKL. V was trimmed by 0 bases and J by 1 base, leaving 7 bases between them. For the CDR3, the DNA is TGCGCCAGCAGCCAAGATCCGGTTTCCTACGAGCAGTACGTC. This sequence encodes CASSQDPVSYEQYV.

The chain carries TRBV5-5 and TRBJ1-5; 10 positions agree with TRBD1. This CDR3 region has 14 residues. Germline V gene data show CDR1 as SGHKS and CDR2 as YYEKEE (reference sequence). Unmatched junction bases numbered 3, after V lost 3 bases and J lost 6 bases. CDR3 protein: CASSWDRGSQPQHF. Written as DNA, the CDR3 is TGTGCCAGCAGCTGGGACAGGGGAAGTCAGCCCCAGCATTTT. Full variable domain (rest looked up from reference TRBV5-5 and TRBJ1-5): DAGVTQSPTHLIKTRGQQVTLRCSPISGHKSVSWYQQVLGQGPQFIFQYYEKEERGRGNFPDRFSARQFPNYSSELNVNALLLGDSALYLCASSWDRGSQPQHFGDGTRLSIL.

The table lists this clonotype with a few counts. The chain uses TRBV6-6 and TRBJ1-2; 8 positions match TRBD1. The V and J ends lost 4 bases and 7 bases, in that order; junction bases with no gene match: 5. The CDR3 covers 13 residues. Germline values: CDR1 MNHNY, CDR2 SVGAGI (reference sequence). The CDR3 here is CASSLSGGGGYTF. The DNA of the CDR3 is TGTGCCAGCAGTTTATCAGGGGGCGGTGGCTACACCTTC.

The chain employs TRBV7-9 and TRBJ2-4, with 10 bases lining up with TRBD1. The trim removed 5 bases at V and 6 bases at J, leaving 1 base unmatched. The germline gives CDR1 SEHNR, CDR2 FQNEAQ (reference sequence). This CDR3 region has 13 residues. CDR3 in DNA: TGTGCCAGCAGCCGGGACAGGGGAAACATTCAGTACTTC. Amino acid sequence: CASSRDRGNIQYF.

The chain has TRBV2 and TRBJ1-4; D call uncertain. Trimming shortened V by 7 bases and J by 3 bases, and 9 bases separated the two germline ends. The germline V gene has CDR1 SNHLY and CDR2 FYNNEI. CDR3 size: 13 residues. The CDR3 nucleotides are TGTGCCAGCATGTATCAGGCTAATGAAAAACTGTTTTTT. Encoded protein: CASMYQANEKLFF.

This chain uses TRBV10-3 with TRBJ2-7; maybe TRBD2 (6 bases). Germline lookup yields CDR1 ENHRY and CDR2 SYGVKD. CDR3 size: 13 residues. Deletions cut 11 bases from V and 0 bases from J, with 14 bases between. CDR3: CALGTPDSYEQYF. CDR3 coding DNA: TGTGCCCTCGGGACTCCAGACTCCTACGAGCAGTACTTC.

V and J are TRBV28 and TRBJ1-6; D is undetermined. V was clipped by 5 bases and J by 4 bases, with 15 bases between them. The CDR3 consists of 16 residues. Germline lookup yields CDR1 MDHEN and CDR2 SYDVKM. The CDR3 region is CASSQERVAYNSPLHF. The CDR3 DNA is TGTGCCAGCAGTCAGGAACGGGTAGCGTATAATTCACCCCTCCACTTT. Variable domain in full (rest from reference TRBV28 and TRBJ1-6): DVKVTQSSRYLVKRTGEKVFLECVQDMDHENMFWYRQDPGLGLRLIYFSYDVKMKEKGDIPEGYSVSREKKERFSLILESASTNQTSMYLCASSQERVAYNSPLHFGNGTRLTVT.

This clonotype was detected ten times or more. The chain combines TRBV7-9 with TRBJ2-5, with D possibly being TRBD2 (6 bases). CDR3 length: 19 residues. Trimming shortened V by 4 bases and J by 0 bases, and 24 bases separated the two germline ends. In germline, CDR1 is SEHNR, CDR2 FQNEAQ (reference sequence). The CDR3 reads CASSYGTHLLRGNQETQYF. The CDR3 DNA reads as TGTGCCAGCAGCTACGGGACTCATCTACTGAGGGGAAACCAAGAGACCCAGTACTTC.

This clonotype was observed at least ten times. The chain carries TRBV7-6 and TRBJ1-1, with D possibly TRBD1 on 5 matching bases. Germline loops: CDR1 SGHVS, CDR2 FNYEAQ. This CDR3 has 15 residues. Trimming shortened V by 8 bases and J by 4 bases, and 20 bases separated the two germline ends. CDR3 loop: CASQLGVGGGTEAFF. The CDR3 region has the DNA TGTGCCAGCCAGCTAGGCGTGGGGGGAGGCACTGAAGCTTTCTTT.

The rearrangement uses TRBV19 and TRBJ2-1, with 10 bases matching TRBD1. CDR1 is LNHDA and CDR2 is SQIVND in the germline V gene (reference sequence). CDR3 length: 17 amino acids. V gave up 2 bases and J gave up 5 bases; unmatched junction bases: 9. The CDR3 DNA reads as TGTGCCAGTAGTATAAACCGACAGGGGGCGTTAAACAATGAGCAGTTCTTC. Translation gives CASSINRQGALNNEQFF.

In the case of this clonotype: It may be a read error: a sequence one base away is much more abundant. The CDR3 nucleotides read TGTGTCAGCAGCACTAGCGGGGGGGTTTTGGATGAGCAGTTCTTC. This codes for CVSSTSGGVLDEQFF. The gene calls are TRBV7-4 and TRBJ2-1, with 13 bases identical to TRBD2. This CDR3 is 15 amino acids long. From germline, CDR1 is SGHVT and CDR2 SQSDAQ.

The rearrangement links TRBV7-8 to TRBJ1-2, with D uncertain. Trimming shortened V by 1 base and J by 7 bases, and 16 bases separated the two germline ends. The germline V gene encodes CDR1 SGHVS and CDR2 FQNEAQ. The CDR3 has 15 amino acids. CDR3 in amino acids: CASSLGSPPTSGYTF. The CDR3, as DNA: TGTGCCAGCAGCTTAGGATCCCCGCCTACCTCTGGCTACACCTTC.

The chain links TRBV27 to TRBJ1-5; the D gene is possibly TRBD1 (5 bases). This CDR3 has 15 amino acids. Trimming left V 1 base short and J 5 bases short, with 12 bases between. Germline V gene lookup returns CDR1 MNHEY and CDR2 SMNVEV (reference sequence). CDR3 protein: CASSLFQGLDQPQHF. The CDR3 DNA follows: TGTGCCAGCAGTTTATTCCAGGGCTTAGATCAGCCCCAGCATTTT.

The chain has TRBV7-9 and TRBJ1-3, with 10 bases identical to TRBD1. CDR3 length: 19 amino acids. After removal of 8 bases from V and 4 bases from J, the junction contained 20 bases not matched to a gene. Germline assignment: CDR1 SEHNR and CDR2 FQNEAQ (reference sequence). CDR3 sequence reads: CASGDRDRGSTSFGNTIYF. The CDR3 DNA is TGTGCCAGCGGGGACCGGGACAGGGGTTCCACTTCATTCGGAAACACCATATATTTT.

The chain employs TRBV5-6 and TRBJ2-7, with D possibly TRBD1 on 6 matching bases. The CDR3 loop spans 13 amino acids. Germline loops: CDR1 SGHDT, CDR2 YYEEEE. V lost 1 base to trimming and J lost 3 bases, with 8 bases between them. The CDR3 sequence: CASSLNRVYEQYF. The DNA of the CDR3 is TGTGCCAGCAGCTTGAACAGGGTCTACGAGCAGTACTTC. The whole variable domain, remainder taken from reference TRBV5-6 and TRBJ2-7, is DAGVTQSPTHLIKTRGQQVTLRCSPKSGHDTVSWYQQALGQGPQFIFQYYEEEERQRGNFPDRFSGHQFPNYSSELNVNALLLGDSALYLCASSLNRVYEQYFGPGTRLTVT.

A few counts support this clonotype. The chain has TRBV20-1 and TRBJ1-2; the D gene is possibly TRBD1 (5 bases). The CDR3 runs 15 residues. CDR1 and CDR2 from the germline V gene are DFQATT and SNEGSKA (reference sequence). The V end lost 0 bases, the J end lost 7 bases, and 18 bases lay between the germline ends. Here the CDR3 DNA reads TGCAGTGCTAGAGATGAGGGGAGAGGGAAGCTTGGCTACACCTTC. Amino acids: CSARDEGRGKLGYTF.

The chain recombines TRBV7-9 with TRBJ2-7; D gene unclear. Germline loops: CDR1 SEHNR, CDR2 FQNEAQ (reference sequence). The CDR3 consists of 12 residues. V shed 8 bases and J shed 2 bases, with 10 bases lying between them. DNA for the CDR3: TGTGCCAGCTCTATGGCAGCCTACGAGCAGTACGTC. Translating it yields CASSMAAYEQYV.